The T cell receptor beta chain described here comes from a study of blood T cell repertoires in COVID-19. Across the whole study: The study drew acute and convalescent COVID-19 samples from the United States, Italy and Spain. In each case, the material was cDNA or gDNA derived from T cells, B-cell-depleted T cells, or PBMCs.

Per the study methods: Reference gene primer amplification gave estimated nucleated cell counts. Here immunoSEQ multiplex PCR was the method, and the copy in TCRdb shows in-frame clones only, minus some. The V and J calls and clone size were taken over from that table, and D and trimming were inferred from the DNA. The data show about 75,000 clones, around nine tenths seen once. The CDR3 loop spans 15 amino acids. With V trimmed by 4 bases and J by 7 bases, 12 bases remained unmatched. Germline CDR1 SGHNT, CDR2 YYREEE (reference sequence). What was sequenced was peripheral blood. The rearrangement joins TRBV5-4 to TRBJ2-7, with 9 positions matching TRBD2. This TCR came from a human donor in a cohort sampled during active COVID-19. The CDR3 protein is CASSPKSGGPSEQYF. CDR3 DNA sequence: TGTGCCAGCAGCCCCAAGAGCGGGGGGCCCTCGGAGCAGTACTTC.